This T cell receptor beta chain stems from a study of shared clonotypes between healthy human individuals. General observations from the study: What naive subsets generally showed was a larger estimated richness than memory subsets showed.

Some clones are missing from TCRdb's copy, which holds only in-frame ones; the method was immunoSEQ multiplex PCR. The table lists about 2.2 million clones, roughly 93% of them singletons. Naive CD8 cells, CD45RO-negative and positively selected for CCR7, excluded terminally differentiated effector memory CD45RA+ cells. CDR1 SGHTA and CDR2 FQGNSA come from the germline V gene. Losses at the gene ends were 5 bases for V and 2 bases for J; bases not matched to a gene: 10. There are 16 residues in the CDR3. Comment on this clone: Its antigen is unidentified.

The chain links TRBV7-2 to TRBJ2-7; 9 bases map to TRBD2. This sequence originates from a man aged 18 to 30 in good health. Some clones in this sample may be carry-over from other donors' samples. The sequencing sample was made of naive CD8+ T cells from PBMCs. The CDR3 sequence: CASSPSSGLATYEQYF. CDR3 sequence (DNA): TGTGCCAGCAGCCCGAGCTCAGGACTAGCGACCTACGAGCAGTACTTC.